This section outlines one T cell receptor (beta chain) sequence together with its context. Distinct nucleotide sequences in the sample also encode this CDR3. This specimen comes from a study of shared clonotypes between healthy human individuals. Using 200 ng DNA, approximately 30,000 T cell genomes, the sorted-subset replicate PCRs were run. Sequencing used immunoSEQ multiplex PCR; TCRdb keeps in-frame clones, though not all of them. The table has roughly 2,000,000 clones, roughly 94% seen once. As defined, naive CD8 cells were CD45RO-negative and positively selected for CCR7, with terminally differentiated effector memory CD45RA+ cells excluded. Germline lookup yields CDR1 SEHNR and CDR2 FQNEAQ (reference sequence). V lost 4 bases and J lost 5; bases outside the gene matches: 5. This CDR3 has 14 residues.

The receptor was derived from a man aged 18 to 30 in good health. The J gene is TRBJ1-5, the V gene TRBV7-9; the match to TRBD1 covers 7 bases. Material for sequencing was naive CD8+ T cells sorted from blood. The CDR3 region has the DNA TGTGCCAGCAGCTCCGGCCAGGGGGATCAGCCCCAGCATTTT. Translated: CASSSGQGDQPQHF. Using reference TRBV7-9 and TRBJ1-5 for the parts outside the CDR3, the full variable domain is DTGVSQNPRHKITKRGQNVTFRCDPISEHNRLYWYRQTLGQGPEFLTYFQNEAQLEKSRLLSDRFSAERPKGSFSTLEIQRTEQGDSAMYLCASSSGQGDQPQHFGDGTRLSIL.